The rows below give T cell receptor beta chains drawn from one sample of a study of post-analysis software for immune sequencing data. Each CDR3 protein is one row after TCRdb ran MiXCR on the PCR reads. This sample has some 890,000 distinct CDR3 sequences; around 53% occur once, and the top ten carry over 4%. The specimen was blood. Receptor source: a girl aged 10 to 17 with multiple sclerosis. Both conserved end residues are part of each CDR3. D genes are given only for firm matches. Part of the rows lack a size; the others show once, few, many or a class for expanded clones.

len: 14
abundance: -
d_gene: TRBD1
j_gene: TRBJ2-5
v_gene: TRBV12-3/TRBV12-4
CDR3nt: TGTGCCAGCAGACGACAGGGTTATCAAGAGACCCAGTACTTC
CDR3aa: CASRRQGYQETQYF

len: 13
abundance: few
d_gene: -
j_gene: TRBJ2-7
v_gene: TRBV20-1
CDR3nt: TGCAGTCTAGGGCCCCCGGGACGGTACGAGCAGTACTTC
CDR3aa: CSLGPPGRYEQYF

len: 14
abundance: few
d_gene: -
j_gene: TRBJ2-5
v_gene: TRBV5-1
CDR3nt: TGCGCCAGCAGCTTGTCACAGGGTCGGGAGACCCAGTACTTC
CDR3aa: CASSLSQGRETQYF

len: 14
abundance: -
d_gene: -
j_gene: TRBJ2-1
v_gene: TRBV20-1
CDR3nt: TGCAGTGCTAGATGGGGGAGGATACACAATGAGCAGTTCTTC
CDR3aa: CSARWGRIHNEQFF

len: 18
abundance: -
d_gene: TRBD2
j_gene: TRBJ2-6
v_gene: TRBV5-1
CDR3nt: TGCGCCAGCAGCTTCCATCCTAGCGGGAGAGGTGGGGCCAACGTCCTGACTTTC
CDR3aa: CASSFHPSGRGGANVLTF

len: 15
abundance: -
d_gene: TRBD1
j_gene: TRBJ2-1
v_gene: TRBV5-6
CDR3nt: TGTGCCAGCAGCTTGGATGGACAGGCCCGCAATGAGCAGTTCTTC
CDR3aa: CASSLDGQARNEQFF

len: 14
abundance: -
d_gene: -
j_gene: TRBJ2-7
v_gene: TRBV5-6
CDR3nt: TGTGCCAGCAGCTATCGGACGTTCTCCTACGAGCAGTACTTC
CDR3aa: CASSYRTFSYEQYF

len: 15
abundance: -
d_gene: -
j_gene: TRBJ2-7
v_gene: TRBV6-1
CDR3nt: TGTGCCAGCAGTGAAGAACTCCTGAGCTCCTACGAGCAGTACTTC
CDR3aa: CASSEELLSSYEQYF

len: 15
abundance: few
d_gene: TRBD1
j_gene: TRBJ2-1
v_gene: TRBV7-9
CDR3nt: TGTGCCAGCAGCTTTTTACAGGGGATAAGTGATGAGCAGTTCTTC
CDR3aa: CASSFLQGISDEQFF

len: 15
abundance: few
d_gene: TRBD1
j_gene: TRBJ2-5
v_gene: TRBV29-1
CDR3nt: TGCAGCGTTGTACGAATACAGGGGGGTGGGAAGACCCAGTACTTC
CDR3aa: CSVVRIQGGGKTQYF

len: 14
abundance: -
d_gene: TRBD1
j_gene: TRBJ1-5
v_gene: TRBV29-1
CDR3nt: TGCAGCGTGGCGACAGGGGAGGAGGGTCAGCCCCAGCATTTT
CDR3aa: CSVATGEEGQPQHF

len: 16
abundance: -
d_gene: TRBD1
j_gene: TRBJ1-1
v_gene: TRBV7-9
CDR3nt: TGTGCCAGCAGCTTAGGATCAGGGGGCGCCGGCACTGAAGCTTTCTTT
CDR3aa: CASSLGSGGAGTEAFF

len: 20
abundance: -
d_gene: TRBD2
j_gene: TRBJ2-1
v_gene: TRBV5-1
CDR3nt: TGCGCCAGCAGCTTATATTGGCTCGCGGGAGGGATCGATTCCTACAATGAGCAGTTCTTC
CDR3aa: CASSLYWLAGGIDSYNEQFF

len: 13
abundance: -
d_gene: TRBD1
j_gene: TRBJ2-3
v_gene: TRBV20-1
CDR3nt: TGCAGTGCTCCGACAGGGCTCGCAGATACGCAGTATTTT
CDR3aa: CSAPTGLADTQYF

len: 12
abundance: few
d_gene: -
j_gene: TRBJ2-1
v_gene: TRBV5-1
CDR3nt: TGCGCCAGCAGCTTACAAGACGATGAGCAGTTCTTC
CDR3aa: CASSLQDDEQFF

len: 15
abundance: -
d_gene: TRBD1
j_gene: TRBJ1-5
v_gene: TRBV7-3
CDR3nt: TGTGCCAGCAGCCGCACAGGGGACAGGGATCAGCCCCAGCATTTT
CDR3aa: CASSRTGDRDQPQHF

len: 18
abundance: -
d_gene: -
j_gene: TRBJ2-7
v_gene: TRBV3-1
CDR3nt: TGTGCCAGCAGCCACGAAGAAGGGACCAATCTAAACTCCTACGAGCAGTACTTC
CDR3aa: CASSHEEGTNLNSYEQYF

len: 18
abundance: -
d_gene: -
j_gene: TRBJ2-6
v_gene: TRBV6-5
CDR3nt: TGTGCCAGCAGTTACTCGTCCAGGATACTCTCTGGGGCCAACGTCCTGACTTTC
CDR3aa: CASSYSSRILSGANVLTF

len: 15
abundance: -
d_gene: TRBD1
j_gene: TRBJ1-5
v_gene: TRBV6-6
CDR3nt: TGTGCCAGCAGTTACTCAGGGCAGGGGGCTCAGCCCCAGCATTTT
CDR3aa: CASSYSGQGAQPQHF

len: 18
abundance: once
d_gene: -
j_gene: TRBJ1-1
v_gene: TRBV6-5
CDR3nt: TGTGCCAGCAGTTACCTTCCGGGGGGGGGCCGGGATAACACTGAAGCTTTCTTT
CDR3aa: CASSYLPGGGRDNTEAFF

len: 14
abundance: -
d_gene: -
j_gene: TRBJ2-7
v_gene: TRBV15
CDR3nt: TGTGCCACCAGCAGAGAGCCGGGTCCTCACGAGCAGTACTTC
CDR3aa: CATSREPGPHEQYF

len: 9
abundance: many
d_gene: TRBD1
j_gene: TRBJ1-2
v_gene: TRBV29-1
CDR3nt: TGCAGCGGGGACAGTGGCTACACCTTC
CDR3aa: CSGDSGYTF